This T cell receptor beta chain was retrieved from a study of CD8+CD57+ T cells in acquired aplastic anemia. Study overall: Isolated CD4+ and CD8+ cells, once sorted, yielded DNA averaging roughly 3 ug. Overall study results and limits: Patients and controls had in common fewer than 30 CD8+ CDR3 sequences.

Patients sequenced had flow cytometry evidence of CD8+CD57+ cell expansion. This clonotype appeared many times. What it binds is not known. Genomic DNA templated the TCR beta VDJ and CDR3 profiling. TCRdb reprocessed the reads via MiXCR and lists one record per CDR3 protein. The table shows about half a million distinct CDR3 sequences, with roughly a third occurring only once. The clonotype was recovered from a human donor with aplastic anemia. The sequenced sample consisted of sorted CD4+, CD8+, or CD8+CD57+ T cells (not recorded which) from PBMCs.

The CDR3: CSARSKESYNSPLHF. In DNA form, the CDR3 reads TGCAGTGCTAGGTCGAAGGAGTCCTATAATTCACCCCTCCACTTT. The rearrangement joins TRBV20-1 to TRBJ1-6; no clear D gene. With 3 bases removed from V and 1 base from J, the gap between germline ends came to 10 bases. This CDR3 has 15 residues. Germline CDR1 is DFQATT and CDR2 is SNEGSKA (reference sequence).